This TCR beta chain originates from a study of CD4 T cells in relation to SARS-CoV-2 and coronaviruses. On the study more broadly: PBMCs were cultured with antigen for nine to eleven days before TCR beta sequencing.

Here immunoSEQ multiplex PCR was the method, and the copy in TCRdb shows in-frame clones only, minus some. The repertoire includes tens of thousands of clones, less than 85% of them detected once, and about 17% sits in the top ten. To note about this clone: Antigen: not known.

This CDR3 spans 13 amino acids. Trimming stripped 7 bases from V and 7 bases from J, with 14 bases between. CDR1 and CDR2 (germline): KGHDR, SFDVKD. Unexposed donor CD4+ T cells date from about 2010-2019, before the COVID-19 pandemic. CD4+ T cells were isolated from the cells after about 11 days of culture. The receptor was isolated from a human donor in good health. The sample taken for sequencing was CD4+ T cells from PBMCs, cultured in vitro. The chain links TRBV24-1 to TRBJ2-3, with D possibly matching TRBD2 (6 bases). The CDR3 DNA reads as TGTGCCACCAGCGACGGGAGTGTTAATACGCAGTATTTT. Protein: CATSDGSVNTQYF.